The present T cell receptor (beta chain) was sequenced within a study of blood T cells in healthy people across ages. Broader study findings: Aged donors had fewer naive CD4+ cells and lower diversity than long-lived donors. While age rose, TCR beta diversity per million T cells dropped in a roughly linear way.

Then a second PCR, running about 6 to 12 cycles, was carried out with a sample-barcoded 5' primer and a J-beta primer mix. TCRdb processed the 5' RACE reads anew with MiXCR; each CDR3 protein has one entry. The table shows roughly 1,700,000 distinct CDR3 sequences, with roughly 27% occurring only once. The CDR3 extends over 14 amino acids. Trimming removed 3 bases at V and 3 bases at J, with 12 bases between. CDR1 is SGHRS and CDR2 is YFSETQ in the germline V gene. Per-sample yields of isolated PBMCs were at least 6 million. The total RNA that was extracted per sample amounted to at least 5.5 micrograms. As concerns this clonotype: Its antigen remains unknown.

The sample comprised blood. The receptor was isolated from a woman in her 30s in good health. This rearrangement joins TRBV5-1 to TRBJ1-1; D uncertain. DNA of the CDR3: TGCGCCAGCAGCTCCGTACCATTGGACACTGAAGCTTTCTTT. This codes for CASSSVPLDTEAFF.